This TCR beta chain is drawn from a study of metastatic and nonmetastatic thyroid tumors. On the study more broadly: Patients with malignant and benign thyroid disease provided blood and tumor or nodule tissue, whose repertoires were compared.

In the study's own analysis: A classifier for distant metastasis in papillary thyroid cancer was constructed using CDR3 differences observed across clinicopathological groups. TCRdb reprocessed the PCR reads using MiXCR. V and J calls and clone size were set by TCRdb, not the authors. This table has some 31,000 clones, 7% to 8% appearing once. Germline trimming cut 3 bases from V and 3 bases from J; bases unmatched to any gene: 7. The CDR3 has 16 residues. Germline V lookup: CDR1 SGHDT, CDR2 YYEEEE. Note on this clone: This may stem from a read error, because a much larger clone lies one nucleotide away.

Thyroid surgery took place with no prior treatment in any patient. The sequencing input was blood. This receptor was taken from a female donor with papillary thyroid cancer or a benign thyroid nodule (not recorded which). Some clones in this sample may be carry-over from other donors' samples. The chain uses TRBV5-6 and TRBJ2-2; the match to TRBD2 covers 8 bases. The CDR3 region has the DNA TGTGCCAGCAGCTCCGGGGGGGCGCCGGACACCGGGGAGCTGTTTTTT. Amino acid sequence: CASSSGGAPDTGELFF.